The 11 T cell receptor beta chains given below trace back to one sample, sequenced in a study of cytomegalovirus exposure and HLA in healthy donors. PCR amplification relied on 60 Vbeta primers (plus 13 Jbeta primers). Sequencing was performed with immunoSEQ multiplex PCR; in TCRdb, only in-frame clones are kept and a portion is missing. Of over 250,000 clones in the sample, approximately 90% were seen once. Sequencing input: PBMCs. Every receptor here comes from a man in his forties or fifties in good health and CMV-seropositive.

V and J are TRBV11-2 and TRBJ1-3, with TRBD1 as a possible D gene (6 bases). The CDR3 extends over 16 amino acids. V was clipped by 5 bases and J by 4 bases, with 18 bases between them. Germline values: CDR1 SGHAT, CDR2 FQNNGV. CDR3 protein: CASSLRGGESGNTIYF. The DNA for the CDR3 is TGTGCCAGCAGCCTCAGGGGTGGGGAATCGGGAAACACCATATATTTT. The full variable domain, its missing parts supplied by reference TRBV11-2 and TRBJ1-3, is EAGVAQSPRYKIIEKRQSVAFWCNPISGHATLYWYQQILGQGPKLLIQFQNNGVVDDSQLPKDRFSAERLKGVDSTLKIQPAKLEDSAVYLCASSLRGGESGNTIYFGEGSWLTVV.

This clone turned up a few times. V is TRBV28 and J is TRBJ2-1; D is undetermined. The CDR3 has 14 residues. From germline, CDR1 is MDHEN and CDR2 SYDVKM. Trimming pared 7 bases from V and 0 bases from J, leaving 10 bases between. The CDR3 DNA reads as TGTGCCAGCACCCGAGGTTACTCCTACAATGAGCAGTTCTTC. The encoded protein is CASTRGYSYNEQFF.

V usage is TRBV7-8 and J usage is TRBJ1-1; D is possibly TRBD1 (5 bases). Germline V gene sequence: CDR1 SGHVS, CDR2 FQNEAQ. This CDR3 region has 14 residues. V lost 5 bases, J lost 1 base, and 11 bases lay in between. The CDR3 loop reads CASSEWRGNTEAFF. CDR3 DNA: TGTGCCAGCAGCGAATGGAGGGGGAACACTGAAGCTTTCTTT.

This chain uses TRBV6-5 with TRBJ2-3; 8 bases map to TRBD2. V lost 4 bases to trimming and J lost 5 bases; unmatched junction nucleotides: 11. Germline assignment: CDR1 MNHEY and CDR2 SVGAGI. The CDR3 covers 16 residues. The DNA of the CDR3 is TGTGCCAGCAGTTCCGGACTAGCAAAGAGTGAAGATACGCAGTATTTT. As protein: CASSSGLAKSEDTQYF.

The chain joins TRBV6-5 to TRBJ1-1; D not certain. The V and J ends lost 4 bases and 2 bases respectively, with 8 bases between them. The germline V gene encodes CDR1 MNHEY and CDR2 SVGAGI. The CDR3 covers 13 residues. CDR3 sequence: CASSSSSNTEAFF. The CDR3 nucleotides read TGTGCCAGCAGTTCCTCCAGTAACACTGAAGCTTTCTTT.

This sequence joins TRBV2 and TRBJ2-1; 7 nucleotides align to TRBD1. J lost 2 bases, V lost 7 bases, and 8 bases had no gene match. CDR1 SNHLY and CDR2 FYNNEI come from the germline V gene. The CDR3 has 15 residues. CDR3 protein: CASTHRTGAYNEQFF. The CDR3 DNA sequence: TGTGCCAGCACCCACCGGACAGGAGCCTACAATGAGCAGTTCTTC.

The sample holds a few counts of this clone. The chain combines TRBV7-2 with TRBJ1-1; D unresolved. The CDR3 has 11 residues. With 6 bases removed from V and 6 bases from J, the gap between germline ends came to 8 bases. Germline loops: CDR1 SGHTA, CDR2 FQGNSA. The CDR3 bases are TGTGCCAGCAGGGAGGGCGCTGAAGCTTTCTTT. Its protein product is CASREGAEAFF.

CDR3 DNA sequence: TGTGCCAGCAGCTCGGCCGGGACTAGCGGGGGAGGGGAGACCCAGTACTTC. Translation: CASSSAGTSGGGETQYF. The J gene is TRBJ2-5, the V gene TRBV7-3; the match to TRBD2 covers 14 bases. Unmatched junction bases numbered 9, after V lost 4 bases and J lost 5 bases. This CDR3 has 17 residues. Germline values: CDR1 SGHTA, CDR2 FQGTGA.

The chain links TRBV6-6 to TRBJ2-7, with D maybe TRBD2 (6 bases). From germline, CDR1 is MNHNY and CDR2 SVGAGI (reference sequence). V was shortened by 2 bases and J by 3 bases, with 11 bases between the two germline ends. The CDR3 consists of 14 residues. Here the CDR3 reads CASSYGASDYEQYF. The CDR3 DNA sequence: TGTGCCAGCAGTTACGGGGCTAGCGACTACGAGCAGTACTTC.

V gene TRBV5-1 combines with J gene TRBJ2-7, with TRBD2 matching 14 bases. V lost 5 bases, J lost 6 bases, and 7 bases stayed unmatched. Germline values: CDR1 SGHRS, CDR2 YFSETQ. The CDR3 length is 15 residues. CDR3 nucleotides: TGCGCCAGCAGTTCGGGACTAGCGGGAGTTGGCGAGCAGTACTTC. Residues: CASSSGLAGVGEQYF.

The genes are TRBV28 and TRBJ2-1; 13 bases are a match to TRBD2. The V gene end was trimmed by 5 bases and the J gene end by 1 base; junction bases not matched to a gene: 8. Germline CDR1 MDHEN, CDR2 SYDVKM. The CDR3 covers 18 residues. CDR3 in amino acids: CASSRPGTSGISYNEQFF. In DNA, the CDR3 is TGTGCCAGCAGTCGTCCCGGGACTAGCGGGATATCCTACAATGAGCAGTTCTTC.